This T cell receptor beta chain was identified in a study of blood T cells in healthy people across ages. The V gene end was trimmed by 5 bases and the J gene end by 4 bases; junction bases not matched to a gene: 10. This CDR3 is 17 amino acids long. For the second PCR, which ran for about 7 to 12 cycles, a sample-barcoded 5' primer and a J-beta primer mix were used. MiXCR, run by TCRdb on the 5' RACE reads, gives a single entry per CDR3 protein. In the table there are 1.5 million to 1.8 million distinct CDR3 sequences, about 45% of which are singletons. Study conclusions and caveats: It was not known whether donors were CMV positive (a possible confounder of expanded clonotype changes).

Of note for this clonotype: Its antigen remains unidentified.

Healthy Caucasians from Russia aged roughly 6 to 100 served as donors. The sample, about 10 milliliters of peripheral blood, was drawn from each donor. The genes are TRBV12-3 or TRBV12-4 and TRBJ1-6; 8 bases match TRBD1. The sequenced sample consisted of blood. The sequence came from a woman aged 18-29 years in good health. The CDR3 here is CASSGPGDRLYNSPLHF. CDR3 DNA sequence: TGTGCCAGCAGTGGTCCTGGGGACAGGCTTTATAATTCACCCCTCCACTTT.